Listed below are T cell receptor beta chains from one sample, sequenced in a study of CD8+ T cells in alopecia areata. The data were produced by immunoSEQ multiplex PCR, yet TCRdb's version contains in-frame clones alone and is incomplete. The repertoire has 200,000 to 250,000 clones, about 64% of them found once; the top ten carry more than 3.5%. The starting material was CD4+ T cells sorted from blood, obtained at week 4, from a patient treated with tofacitinib. Every receptor here comes from a human donor with alopecia areata. Each CDR3 is given with its conserved first and last residue. The D gene is left open where the match is weak. Only some rows state a clone size, as once, few, many or a class for expanded clones.

v_call	d_call	clone_size	j_call	cdr3_aa	cdr3_nt
TRBV13	TRBD1	once	TRBJ1-2	CASSSRTGANYGYTF	TGTGCCAGCAGCTCTCGGACAGGGGCTAACTATGGCTACACCTTC
TRBV4-1	TRBD1	.	TRBJ1-2	CASSQVGQGTSYTF	TGCGCCAGCAGCCAAGTTGGACAGGGTACCAGCTACACCTTC
TRBV4-2	TRBD2	.	TRBJ2-5	CASSQGSSGLDRETQYF	TGTGCCAGCAGCCAAGGGTCTTCCGGACTAGATCGCGAGACCCAGTACTTC
TRBV5-4	TRBD1	.	TRBJ2-3	CASSPDRADTQYF	TGTGCCAGCAGCCCTGACAGGGCGGATACGCAGTATTTT
TRBV20-1	.	.	TRBJ1-2	CSVYGYTF	TGCAGTGTATATGGCTACACCTTC
TRBV6-5	.	few	TRBJ2-5	CASSPSGGETQYF	TGTGCCAGCAGCCCCAGCGGTGGGGAGACCCAGTACTTC
TRBV6-5	.	once	TRBJ2-7	CASSYEPKYEQYF	TGTGCCAGCAGTTACGAGCCTAAATACGAGCAGTACTTC
TRBV5-1	.	.	TRBJ2-4	CASSLTAVAKNIQYF	TGCGCCAGCAGCCTGACGGCAGTAGCCAAAAACATTCAGTACTTC
TRBV27	.	.	TRBJ1-4	CASGAATNEKLFF	TGTGCCAGCGGGGCGGCAACTAATGAAAAACTGTTTTTT
TRBV6-5	.	once	TRBJ2-1	CASSYSIGRNEQFF	TGTGCCAGCAGTTACTCAATCGGCCGAAATGAGCAGTTCTTC
TRBV2	.	.	TRBJ2-3	CASIGGTNTQYF	TGTGCCAGCATCGGCGGCACAAATACGCAGTATTTT
TRBV6-5	TRBD1	.	TRBJ1-2	CASSRDSRHGYTF	TGTGCCAGCAGTAGGGACAGCCGTCATGGCTACACCTTC
TRBV30	.	few	TRBJ2-4	CAVCDKNIQYF	TGTGCCGTGTGTGACAAAAACATTCAGTACTTC
TRBV27	TRBD2	.	TRBJ2-3	CASRGLAGRDTQYF	TGTGCCAGCAGAGGACTAGCGGGGAGAGATACGCAGTATTTT
TRBV4-3	.	.	TRBJ2-2	CASSQERWQSRTGELFF	TGCGCCAGCAGCCAAGAAAGATGGCAGTCGCGCACCGGGGAGCTGTTTTTT
TRBV7-2	TRBD1	once	TRBJ1-2	CASSLRQGGYGYTF	TGTGCCAGCAGCCTTAGACAGGGCGGCTATGGCTACACCTTC
TRBV29-1	.	.	TRBJ1-2	CSVAFLYGYTF	TGCAGCGTTGCATTCCTCTATGGCTACACCTTC
TRBV6-5	.	.	TRBJ1-5	CATLKSVGSNQPQHF	TGTGCCACCCTTAAGTCTGTGGGGAGCAATCAGCCCCAGCATTTT
TRBV7-9	TRBD2	.	TRBJ2-3	CASTPGLAGSTDTQYF	TGTGCCAGCACCCCAGGACTAGCGGGGAGCACAGATACGCAGTATTTT
TRBV4-1	.	once	TRBJ1-5	CASSQGVIQGALNQPQHF	TGCGCCAGCAGCCAAGGTGTGATACAGGGAGCCTTGAATCAGCCCCAGCATTTT
TRBV30	TRBD1	.	TRBJ1-2	CAWSVRQGIDGYTF	TGTGCCTGGAGTGTCCGACAGGGTATAGATGGCTACACCTTC
TRBV5-6	TRBD1	.	TRBJ1-4	CASSFRDRGNEKLFF	TGTGCCAGCAGCTTCCGGGACAGAGGGAATGAAAAACTGTTTTTT
TRBV29-1	.	.	TRBJ1-5	CSVSGPSLPQHF	TGCAGCGTGTCTGGCCCTTCATTGCCCCAGCATTTT
TRBV6-1	TRBD2	.	TRBJ2-2	CASSATGGGATGELFF	TGTGCCAGCAGTGCGACTGGCGGGGGGGCCACCGGGGAGCTGTTTTTT
TRBV4-1	.	.	TRBJ1-1	CASSQGGLTEAFF	TGCGCCAGCAGCCAAGGGGGGCTCACTGAAGCTTTCTTT
TRBV6-5	.	once	TRBJ2-2	CASRGISNTGELFF	TGTGCCAGCAGGGGGATATCGAACACCGGGGAGCTGTTTTTT
TRBV7-9	.	.	TRBJ1-1	CASSPEAEAFF	TGTGCCAGCAGCCCAGAAGCTGAAGCTTTCTTT
TRBV11-2	.	.	TRBJ1-4	CASSLGTVLKGEKLFF	TGTGCCAGCAGCTTAGGAACAGTGCTAAAAGGGGAAAAACTGTTTTTT
TRBV5-1	.	.	TRBJ2-4	CASSLGQANIQYF	TGCGCCAGCAGCTTGGGACAAGCAAACATTCAGTACTTC
TRBV2	TRBD1	.	TRBJ1-5	CASSGQGSNQPQHF	TGTGCCAGCAGTGGACAGGGCAGTAATCAGCCCCAGCATTTT
TRBV5-1	.	few	TRBJ2-2	CASKAQYNTGELFF	TGCGCCAGCAAGGCCCAGTATAACACCGGGGAGCTGTTTTTT
TRBV29-1	TRBD2	few	TRBJ2-7	CSAGLAGGSEQYF	TGCAGCGCGGGACTAGCGGGGGGTTCCGAGCAGTACTTC
TRBV4-2	.	.	TRBJ1-6	CASSQGGAINSPLHF	TGTGCCAGCAGCCAAGGAGGGGCGATCAATTCACCCCTCCACTTT
TRBV5-1	TRBD1	once	TRBJ2-3	CASSFGTGDGSDTQYF	TGCGCCAGCAGCTTTGGGACAGGGGATGGATCAGATACGCAGTATTTT
TRBV19	.	.	TRBJ2-5	CASRGGGETQYF	TGTGCCAGCCGCGGGGGCGGGGAGACCCAGTACTTC
TRBV7-9	.	.	TRBJ1-6	CASSPGVVNSPLHF	TGTGCCAGCAGCCCAGGGGTCGTTAATTCACCCCTCCACTTT
TRBV7-2	TRBD1	.	TRBJ2-4	CASSRPVGGGYIQYF	TGTGCCAGCAGCCGTCCCGTAGGGGGCGGATACATTCAGTACTTC